This T cell receptor (beta chain) stems from a study of control samples from healthy donors and cancer patients (dated by TCRdb to 2018 to 2020). The trim is 1 base for V and 1 base for J, with a gap of 10 bases between the germline ends. From the cysteine through the phenylalanine, the CDR3 covers 16 amino acids. CDR3 DNA is the only sequence kept; it has 48 bases, read in frame from the first base. The germline V gene specifies LGHNA as CDR1 and YNFKEQ as CDR2. Library preparation used the immunoSEQ multiplex PCR assay. TCRdb carries this immuneACCESS record with in-frame sequences only. Its versions omit some clonotypes, under half of them owing to an unresolved V gene in the studies checked, with the rest unexplained. Counted in this sample were approximately 70,000 clones; roughly 86% of them appeared once. The top ten clonotypes cover 15% to 20% of the sample. This clone is a singleton in its sample. Its antigen remains undetermined. No base-level quality is on record; no much larger clone is a single base apart.

The sequencing sample was made of PBMCs. This clonotype was sampled from a man aged 60-69 years with lung cancer. The chain links TRBV4-2 with TRBJ2-2; the D region is possibly TRBD1 or TRBD2, each matching across 5 bases. The CDR3 sequence is CASSQVRDQNTGELFF. Read as DNA, the sequence is TGTGCCAGCAGCCAAGTCAGGGACCAGAACACCGGGGAGCTGTTTTTT.